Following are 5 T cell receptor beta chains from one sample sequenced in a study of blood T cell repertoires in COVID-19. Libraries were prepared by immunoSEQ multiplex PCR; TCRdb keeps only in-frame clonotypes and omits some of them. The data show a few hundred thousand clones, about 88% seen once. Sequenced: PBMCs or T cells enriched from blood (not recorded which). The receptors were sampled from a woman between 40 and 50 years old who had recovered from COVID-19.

The CDR3 spells CASRPHGAYEQYF. In nucleotides, the CDR3 is TGTGCCAGCCGGCCCCACGGGGCCTACGAGCAGTACTTC. The J gene is TRBJ2-7, the V gene TRBV12-3 or TRBV12-4; TRBD2 is a possible D gene (5 bases). The CDR3 loop spans 13 amino acids. The V and J ends lost 8 bases and 2 bases respectively, with 13 bases between them.

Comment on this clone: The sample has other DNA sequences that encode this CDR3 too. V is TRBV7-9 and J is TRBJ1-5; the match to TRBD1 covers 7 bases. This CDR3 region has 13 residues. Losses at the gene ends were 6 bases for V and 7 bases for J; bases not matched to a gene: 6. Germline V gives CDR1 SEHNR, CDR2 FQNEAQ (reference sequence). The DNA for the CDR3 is TGTGCCAGCAGTTCAACAGGGGACCAGCCCCAGCATTTT. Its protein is CASSSTGDQPQHF.

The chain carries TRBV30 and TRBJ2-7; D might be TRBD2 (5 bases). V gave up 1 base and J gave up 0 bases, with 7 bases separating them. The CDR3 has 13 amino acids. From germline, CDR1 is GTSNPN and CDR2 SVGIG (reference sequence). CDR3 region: CAWSGDYSYEQYF. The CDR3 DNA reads TGTGCCTGGAGTGGAGACTACTCCTACGAGCAGTACTTC.

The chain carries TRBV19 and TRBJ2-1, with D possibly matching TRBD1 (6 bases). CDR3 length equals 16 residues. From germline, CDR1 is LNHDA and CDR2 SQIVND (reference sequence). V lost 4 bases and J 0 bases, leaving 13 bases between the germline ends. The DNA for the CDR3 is TGTGCCAGTAGTAATCGGGACAAAGGCTCCTACAATGAGCAGTTCTTC. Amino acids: CASSNRDKGSYNEQFF.

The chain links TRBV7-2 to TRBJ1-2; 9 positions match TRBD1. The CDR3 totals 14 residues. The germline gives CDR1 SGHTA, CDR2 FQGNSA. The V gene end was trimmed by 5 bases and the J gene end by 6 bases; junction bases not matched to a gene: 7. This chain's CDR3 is CASSHYRGQNGYTF. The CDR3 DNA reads TGTGCCAGCAGCCACTACAGGGGGCAAAATGGCTACACCTTC.